The T cell receptor beta chain under discussion was sequenced for a study of cytomegalovirus exposure and HLA in healthy donors. Study outcomes and limitations: Donor immune exposure was known only as CMV serostatus. The authors judged a highly shared variant cluster likely a sequencing artifact.

The CDR3 is 16 residues long. Germline V gives CDR1 KGHSH, CDR2 LQKENI. V lost 1 base and J 0 bases, leaving 9 bases between the germline ends. The PCR employed 60 Vbeta primers together with 13 Jbeta primers. Only in-frame clones appear in the TCRdb table, and some are missing; sequencing was by immunoSEQ multiplex PCR. The data show 70,000 to 85,000 clones, and the top ten clones hold 6.5% to 9.5%. As for this clone: Its matching antigen is unknown.

This sequence joins TRBV18 and TRBJ2-2; D possibly corresponds to TRBD1 (5 bases). The clonotype comes from a female donor in good health and CMV-seropositive. Sequenced sample: PBMCs. The CDR3 loop is CASSPRGRANTGELFF. The DNA of the CDR3 is TGTGCCAGCTCACCACGAGGCAGGGCGAACACCGGGGAGCTGTTTTTT. Drawing the rest from reference TRBV18 and TRBJ2-2, the complete variable domain is NAGVMQNPRHLVRRRGQEARLRCSPMKGHSHVYWYRQLPEEGLKFMVYLQKENIIDESGMPKERFSAEFPKEGPSILRIQQVVRGDSAAYFCASSPRGRANTGELFFGEGSRLTVL.